This TCR beta chain comes out of a study of T cell changes during pregnancy in multiple sclerosis. Sequencing was performed with immunoSEQ multiplex PCR; in TCRdb, only in-frame clones are kept and a portion is missing. This sample carries 40,000 or so clones, roughly nine tenths of them seen once, and the ten largest clones take 1% to 1.5%. The CDR3 covers 15 residues. Germline V CDR1 and CDR2: MDHEN, SYDVKM. J lost 3 bases, V lost 1 base, and 2 bases had no gene match. This sequence joins TRBV28 and TRBJ2-7; 11 bases line up with TRBD1. This specimen consisted of CD4+ T cells from peripheral blood mononuclear cells, obtained in the first trimester of pregnancy. This TCR was recovered from a female donor with multiple sclerosis, enrolled in a pregnancy study. CDR3 bases: TGTGCCAGCAGTTTATCCGGGACAGGGGGCTACGAGCAGTACTTC. It translates to CASSLSGTGGYEQYF.